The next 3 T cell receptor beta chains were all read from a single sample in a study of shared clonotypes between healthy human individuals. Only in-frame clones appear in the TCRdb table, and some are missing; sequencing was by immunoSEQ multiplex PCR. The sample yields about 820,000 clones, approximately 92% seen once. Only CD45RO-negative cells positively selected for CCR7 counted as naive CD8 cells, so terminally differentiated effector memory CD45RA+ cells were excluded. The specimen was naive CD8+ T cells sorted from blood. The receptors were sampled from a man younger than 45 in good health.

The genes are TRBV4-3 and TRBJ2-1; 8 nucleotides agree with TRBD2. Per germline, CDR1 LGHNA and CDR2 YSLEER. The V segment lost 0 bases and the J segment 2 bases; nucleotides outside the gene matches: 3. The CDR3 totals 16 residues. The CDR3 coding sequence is TGCGCCAGCAGCCAAGACGGCGGGAGGCCCTACAATGAGCAGTTCTTC. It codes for CASSQDGGRPYNEQFF.

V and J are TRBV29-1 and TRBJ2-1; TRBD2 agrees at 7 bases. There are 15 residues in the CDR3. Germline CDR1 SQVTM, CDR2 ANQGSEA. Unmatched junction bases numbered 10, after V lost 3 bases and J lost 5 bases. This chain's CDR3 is CSVDGVRESNNEQFF. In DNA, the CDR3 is TGCAGCGTTGATGGTGTGCGGGAGTCCAACAATGAGCAGTTCTTC.

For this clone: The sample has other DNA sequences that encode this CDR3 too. CDR3 sequence: CASSFSESSYNEQFF. In nucleotides, the CDR3 is TGTGCCAGCAGCTTTTCCGAGAGCTCCTACAATGAGCAGTTCTTC. The genes are TRBV7-9 and TRBJ2-1; D not certain. The V end lost 3 bases, the J end lost 0 bases, and 9 bases lay between the germline ends. This CDR3 region has 15 residues. Germline V gene data show CDR1 as SEHNR and CDR2 as FQNEAQ (reference sequence).